The TCR beta chain described here comes from a study of technical replicates of blood from several donors. This CDR3 contains 17 residues. V trimming: 4 bases; J trimming: 4 bases; junction bases outside the gene matches: 6. The germline V gene encodes CDR1 SGHTA and CDR2 FQGNSA. The data were produced by immunoSEQ multiplex PCR, yet TCRdb's version contains in-frame clones alone and is incomplete. The profile covers more than 65,000 clones, with 95% to 97% appearing a single time and 0.18% taken by the ten largest. This receptor was obtained from a human donor in good health. The sample was T cells isolated from PBMCs. The chain employs TRBV7-2 and TRBJ1-6; 11 bases match TRBD1. The CDR3 DNA sequence: TGTGCCAGCAGCTCTGACGGACAGGGGGCTTATAATTCACCCCTCCACTTT. Translation: CASSSDGQGAYNSPLHF.